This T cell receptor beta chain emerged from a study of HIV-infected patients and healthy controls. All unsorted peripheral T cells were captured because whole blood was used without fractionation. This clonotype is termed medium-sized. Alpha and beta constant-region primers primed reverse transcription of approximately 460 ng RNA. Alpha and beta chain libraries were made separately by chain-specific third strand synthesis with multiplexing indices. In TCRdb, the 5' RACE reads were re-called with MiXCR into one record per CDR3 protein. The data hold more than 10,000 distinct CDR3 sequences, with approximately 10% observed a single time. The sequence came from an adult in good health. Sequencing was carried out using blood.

CDR3 coding DNA: TGTGCCATCAGTGAGCTAGGGGACAGGGCGAAAAAAGAGCAGTTCTTC. Translation gives CAISELGDRAKKEQFF. The chain has TRBV10-3 and TRBJ2-1, with 9 bases matching TRBD1. V shed 2 bases and J 10 bases; nucleotides not matched to a gene: 12. This CDR3 is 16 amino acids long. The germline gives CDR1 ENHRY, CDR2 SYGVKD.